This T cell receptor (beta chain) was sequenced in a study of cytomegalovirus exposure and HLA in healthy donors. When sampled, the donors appeared nominally healthy, though they likely had unrecorded immune exposures. In the PCR, 60 Vbeta and 13 Jbeta primers were used. Here immunoSEQ multiplex PCR was the method, and the copy in TCRdb shows in-frame clones only, minus some. Of approximately 130,000 clones in the sample, 82% were seen once. The germline CDR1 and CDR2 sequences are MNHEY and SVGAGI. V dropped 2 bases and J dropped 1 base, with 11 bases sitting between them. This CDR3 has 15 residues. The receptor was derived from a boy younger than 18 in good health and CMV-seronegative. Sequencing was performed on PBMCs. The chain recombines TRBV6-5 with TRBJ1-1, with unresolved D. The CDR3 sequence is CASSYPPPGNTEAFF. The DNA of the CDR3 is TGTGCCAGCAGTTACCCGCCACCAGGGAACACTGAAGCTTTCTTT.